Listed here is a single T cell receptor (beta chain). No cognate antigen has been identified for it. No much larger clone exists at a distance of one base, and base qualities are not known. These data come from a study of technical replicates of blood from several donors (dated by TCRdb to 2017 to 2019). There are 12 amino acids in the CDR3, from cysteine to phenylalanine inclusive. Solely the CDR3 DNA is kept, with 36 bases framed from the first base. Trimming costs V 1 base and J 4 bases, and their ends lie 4 bases apart. The CDR1 and CDR2 encoded by the germline V gene are SGHAT and FQNNGV. The library was made by the immunoSEQ multiplex PCR assay. The table was pulled from immuneACCESS by TCRdb, which kept in-frame rearrangements only. Such tables lose some clones; where checked, under half of the loss comes from unresolved V genes, and the rest has no known cause. This sample comprises about 48,000 clones, 80% to 95% of them detected only once. Of the sample, roughly 3.9% is held by the ten largest clones.

The receptor comes from a human donor in good health. Some clones in this sample may be carry-over from other donors' samples. What was sequenced was PBMCs. Here the chain combines TRBV11-2 and TRBJ2-5; no D gene can be assigned with confidence. This receptor has the CDR3 CASSLGAETQYF. The nucleotides are TGTGCCAGCAGCTTAGGGGCAGAGACCCAGTACTTC.